This TCR beta chain comes out of a study of T cell repertoires in cytomegalovirus infection. CDR1 and CDR2 (germline): MNHNS, SASEGT. CDR3 length: 12 amino acids. V lost 7 bases, J lost 7 bases, and 10 bases lay in between. From the reads, TCRdb called clonotypes with MiXCR, one entry per CDR3 protein. The table includes 100,000 to 150,000 distinct CDR3 sequences, about 32% detected once. About this clonotype itself: Its antigen remains unknown.

This sample comprised CD8+ T cells from cultured PBMCs, obtained from culture after CMV antigen stimulation. The TCR originated in a human donor in good health (CMV status not recorded). Some clones in this sample may be carry-over from other donors' samples. The gene calls are TRBV6-1 and TRBJ2-2, with D tentatively TRBD1 (6 bases). CDR3 sequence reads: CASKQGLGELFF. The CDR3 DNA sequence: TGTGCCAGCAAACAGGGTCTCGGGGAGCTGTTTTTT.